This entry concerns a single T cell receptor beta chain. The V end was cut by 4 bases, the J end by 2 bases, with 12 bases between. The CDR3 spans 15 residues. Germline V gene lookup returns CDR1 SGHNT and CDR2 YYREEE (reference sequence). The data were taken from a study of blood T cell repertoires in COVID-19. Looking at the study overall: PBMCs, B-cell-depleted T cells, or T cells provided the cDNA or gDNA that made up the material.

Method: immunoSEQ multiplex PCR; TCRdb's copy keeps in-frame clones and lacks some. The sample carries approximately 150,000 clones, less than 85% recorded once. The source of this sequence is a man aged 60-69 years who had recovered from COVID-19. The chain links TRBV5-4 to TRBJ2-2, with D possibly TRBD1 on 6 matching bases. Input material: PBMCs or T cells enriched from blood (not recorded which). The CDR3 is CASSLGTLNTGELFF. DNA of the CDR3: TGTGCCAGCAGCCTTGGGACACTTAACACCGGGGAGCTGTTTTTT. Combining the CDR3 with reference TRBV5-4 and TRBJ2-2 gives the whole variable domain ETGVTQSPTHLIKTRGQQVTLRCSSQSGHNTVSWYQQALGQGPQFIFQYYREEENGRGNFPPRFSGLQFPNYSSELNVNALELDDSALYLCASSLGTLNTGELFFGEGSRLTVL.